The clone carrying this T cell receptor beta chain occurred a few times. At one of its ends the junction is not consistent with the germline gene, which may arise from a read error. The sample is drawn from a study of T-cell reconstitution after alpha-beta-depleted transplantation in children. Germline V gives CDR1 SEHNR, CDR2 FQNEAQ (reference sequence). The CDR3 has 15 amino acids. Unique molecular identifiers featured in how the TCRbeta library was prepared. TCRdb recomputed calls from the PCR reads with MiXCR, one row per CDR3 protein. The sample contains more than 450,000 distinct CDR3 sequences, approximately 16% of which appear only once.

This TCR was recovered from a human donor who donated a stem cell graft to a child with acute lymphoblastic leukemia. The chain couples TRBV7-9 to TRBJ1-2, with 7 bases aligning to TRBD1. This sample comprised PBMCs from the stem cell graft donor, obtained from the stem cell graft. The CDR3 here is CASSTRDRLNYAYTF. For the CDR3, the DNA is TGTGCCAGCAGCACCCGGGACAGACTTAACTATGCCTACACCTTC.